These T cell receptor beta chains were read from a single sample in a study of shared clonotypes between healthy human individuals. Data came from immunoSEQ multiplex PCR; TCRdb stores just in-frame clones and leaves some out. The repertoire holds more than 2 million clones, with about 95% as singletons. Sample: naive CD8+ T cells sorted from blood. The origin of the receptors is a man aged 18 to 29 in good health. Both conserved end residues are part of each CDR3. A D gene is named only where the DNA matches it firmly. Rows may omit the clone size; those that give it use once, few, many or a size class.

>TRBV7-7|TRBJ2-3|-|-
CASSPRLEGYTDTQYF
TGTGCTAGCAGCCCTAGGTTAGAAGGGTACACAGATACGCAGTATTTT
>TRBV6-1|TRBJ1-1|-|once
CASSEIFMNTEAFF
TGTGCCAGCAGTGAAATTTTCATGAACACTGAAGCTTTCTTT
>TRBV27|TRBJ2-7|-|once
CASSHQAHRTYEQYF
TGTGCCAGCAGTCACCAGGCCCATAGGACCTACGAGCAGTACTTC
>TRBV11-2|TRBJ1-1|-|-
CASSSPTGKYTEAFF
TGTGCCAGCAGCTCACCAACAGGGAAATACACTGAAGCTTTCTTT
>TRBV6-1|TRBJ2-7|-|-
CASSPEGPHEQYF
TGTGCCAGCAGCCCTGAGGGGCCCCACGAGCAGTACTTC
>TRBV9|TRBJ2-7|TRBD2|-
CASSPGSGSSYEQYF
TGTGCCAGCAGCCCAGGTAGCGGGAGTTCCTACGAGCAGTACTTC
>TRBV11-2|TRBJ2-7|-|-
CASSLLEYEQYF
TGTGCCAGCAGCTTATTAGAATACGAGCAGTACTTC
>TRBV7-2|TRBJ2-7|-|-
CASSLAWGAQSGEQYF
TGTGCCAGCAGCTTAGCATGGGGGGCCCAGTCTGGCGAGCAGTACTTC
>TRBV30|TRBJ2-1|-|-
CAWIPSSYNEQFF
TGTGCCTGGATCCCCAGCTCCTACAATGAGCAGTTCTTC
>TRBV5-6|TRBJ1-5|-|-
CASSLGSGYSNQPQHF
TGTGCCAGCAGCTTGGGGTCGGGATATAGCAATCAGCCCCAGCATTTT
>TRBV5-5|TRBJ1-6|-|-
CASSLWVGNSPLHF
TGTGCCAGCAGCTTGTGGGTCGGTAATTCACCCCTCCACTTT
>TRBV27|TRBJ2-2|-|-
CASSSPAGHGTGELFF
TGTGCCAGCAGTTCGCCTGCTGGGCATGGCACCGGGGAGCTGTTTTTT
>TRBV6-5|TRBJ2-1|-|-
CASSPLPSSYNEQFF
TGTGCCAGCAGTCCCCTCCCGAGCTCCTACAATGAGCAGTTCTTC
>TRBV27|TRBJ2-2|TRBD1|once
CASSLVAGGTGELFF
TGTGCCAGCAGTTTAGTGGCAGGGGGTACCGGGGAGCTGTTTTTT
>TRBV6-1|TRBJ2-7|TRBD2|-
CASSDLAGGPYEQYF
TGTGCCAGCAGTGATCTAGCGGGGGGACCCTACGAGCAGTACTTC
>TRBV5-4|TRBJ2-7|-|-
CASSLDRQPYEQYF
TGTGCCAGCAGCTTGGATCGACAGCCCTACGAGCAGTACTTC
>TRBV2|TRBJ2-7|TRBD2|-
CASSEAPGGYEQYF
TGTGCCAGCAGTGAGGCCCCCGGGGGGTACGAGCAGTACTTC
>TRBV7-6|TRBJ2-5|-|-
CASSQGWAETQYF
TGTGCCAGCAGCCAAGGGTGGGCGGAGACCCAGTACTTC
>TRBV6-1|TRBJ2-5|-|-
CASSEGTVQETQYF
TGTGCCAGCAGTGAAGGGACAGTTCAAGAGACCCAGTACTTC
>TRBV10-3|TRBJ1-2|-|-
CAIGQGDYGYTF
TGTGCCATCGGGCAGGGAGACTATGGCTACACCTTC
>TRBV4-1|TRBJ2-5|TRBD2|-
CASSQDETSGVQETQYF
TGCGCCAGCAGCCAAGATGAAACTAGCGGGGTACAAGAGACCCAGTACTTC
>TRBV6-6|TRBJ2-5|-|-
CASSPVSGNSETQYF
TGTGCCAGCAGTCCGGTTAGCGGAAACTCAGAGACCCAGTACTTC
>TRBV27|TRBJ2-7|-|once
CASSQRDPGWYEQYF
TGTGCCAGCAGTCAACGGGACCCGGGGTGGTACGAGCAGTACTTC
>TRBV7-9|TRBJ2-1|TRBD2|once
CASSSGGSYNEQFF
TGTGCCAGCAGCTCGGGGGGCTCCTACAATGAGCAGTTCTTC
>TRBV7-2|TRBJ2-1|-|-
CASSPDEQFF
TGTGCCAGCAGTCCTGATGAGCAGTTCTTC
>TRBV7-8|TRBJ1-6|TRBD1|once
CASSPGTGGEARSPLHF
TGTGCCAGCAGCCCCGGGACAGGGGGGGAAGCTAGGTCACCCCTCCACTTT
>TRBV29-1|TRBJ1-2|-|-
CSVEDWTVNYGYTF
TGCAGCGTTGAAGATTGGACGGTGAACTATGGCTACACCTTC
>TRBV5-4|TRBJ1-5|TRBD1|-
CASSLAGTANQPQHF
TGTGCCAGCAGCTTAGCCGGGACAGCTAATCAGCCCCAGCATTTT
>TRBV30|TRBJ1-5|TRBD1|-
CAWSAGQGNQPQHF
TGTGCCTGGAGTGCGGGACAGGGGAATCAGCCCCAGCATTTT
>TRBV19|TRBJ1-1|-|-
CAIFRDPNTEAFF
TGTGCTATCTTCAGGGATCCGAACACTGAAGCTTTCTTT
>TRBV29-1|TRBJ1-5|-|few
CSVADLDQPQHF
TGCAGCGTTGCAGATCTGGATCAGCCCCAGCATTTT
>TRBV28|TRBJ1-5|-|-
CASSFGSVNQPQHF
TGTGCCAGCAGTTTCGGGAGTGTCAATCAGCCCCAGCATTTT
>TRBV30|TRBJ1-5|-|once
CAWSRSLTGRGSAQHF
TGTGCCTGGAGTAGATCATTGACAGGACGTGGGTCAGCCCAGCATTTT
>TRBV28|TRBJ1-1|-|-
CASSLGPTNTEAFF
TGTGCCAGCAGTTTGGGGCCAACGAACACTGAAGCTTTCTTT
>TRBV6-1|TRBJ2-7|-|-
CASSALVAQAYEQYF
TGTGCCAGCAGCGCGTTGGTAGCGCAAGCCTACGAGCAGTACTTC
>TRBV5-5|TRBJ2-7|TRBD2|-
CASSLTGTTNVEQYF
TGTGCCAGCAGCTTAACCGGGACTACGAATGTCGAGCAGTACTTC
>TRBV13|TRBJ2-7|TRBD2|-
CASSPGGSFYEQYF
TGTGCCAGCAGCCCCGGGGGGAGCTTTTACGAGCAGTACTTC
>TRBV19|TRBJ1-1|-|-
CASSIGGGLGEAFF
TGTGCCAGTAGTATAGGGGGAGGACTAGGAGAAGCTTTCTTT
>TRBV4-3|TRBJ2-1|TRBD1|-
CASSPGTGAYNEQFF
TGCGCCAGCAGCCCTGGGACAGGGGCCTACAATGAGCAGTTCTTC
>TRBV6-5|TRBJ1-2|-|-
CASSYSWGGANYGYTF
TGTGCCAGCAGTTACTCCTGGGGGGGAGCTAACTATGGCTACACCTTC
>TRBV29-1|TRBJ2-7|TRBD1|-
CSVEPGQGAAGEQYF
TGCAGCGTTGAACCGGGACAGGGGGCGGCGGGTGAGCAGTACTTC
>TRBV28|TRBJ1-6|-|once
CASSSPGGLVGSLHF
TGTGCCAGCAGTTCCCCTGGGGGGTTGGTGGGGTCCCTCCACTTT
>TRBV4-1|TRBJ2-7|-|once
CASSRAQGWAYEQYF
TGCGCCAGCAGCCGGGCACAGGGTTGGGCCTACGAGCAGTACTTC
>TRBV4-1|TRBJ2-1|TRBD1|-
CASSQTGAYNEQFF
TGCGCCAGCAGCCAAACAGGGGCCTACAATGAGCAGTTCTTC
>TRBV4-1|TRBJ1-1|-|-
CASSPRARATEAFF
TGCGCCAGCAGCCCCAGGGCCCGAGCGACTGAAGCTTTCTTT
>TRBV30|TRBJ2-1|TRBD2|-
CAWSTLSGGGYNEQFF
TGTGCCTGGAGTACCCTTTCGGGAGGGGGGTACAATGAGCAGTTCTTC
>TRBV5-4|TRBJ1-4|-|-
CASSLWTAREKLFF
TGTGCCAGCAGCTTGTGGACGGCCAGGGAAAAACTGTTTTTT
>TRBV9|TRBJ1-2|-|-
CASSVDGGAGYTF
TGTGCCAGCAGCGTAGATGGGGGCGCGGGCTACACCTTC
>TRBV27|TRBJ2-1|-|-
CASSLSRGTPYNEQFF
TGTGCCAGCAGTTTATCACGGGGAACACCCTACAATGAGCAGTTCTTC
>TRBV6-5|TRBJ2-1|-|-
CASSYSRGGEQFF
TGTGCCAGCAGTTACTCGCGGGGTGGGGAGCAGTTCTTC
>TRBV6-5|TRBJ2-7|TRBD1|-
CASSYSSGQEFYEQYF
TGTGCCAGCAGTTACTCGAGTGGACAGGAGTTCTACGAGCAGTACTTC
>TRBV5-1|TRBJ2-7|-|-
CASSWTPAYEQYF
TGCGCCAGCAGCTGGACTCCTGCCTACGAGCAGTACTTC
>TRBV2|TRBJ2-3|-|-
CASTQGPGTDTQYF
TGTGCCAGCACCCAGGGGCCAGGCACAGATACGCAGTATTTT
>TRBV7-9|TRBJ2-7|TRBD1|once
CASSSGQGLPYEQYF
TGTGCCAGCAGCTCAGGACAGGGCCTCCCCTACGAGCAGTACTTC